The rows below give T cell receptor beta chains drawn from one sample of a study of T cells after yellow fever vaccination. One entry per CDR3 protein results from TCRdb running MiXCR on the 5' RACE reads. The table records about 400,000 distinct CDR3 sequences, roughly 12% of them present only once. The specimen comprised PBMCs, sampled on the day of the first yellow fever vaccination. These receptors all stem from a man aged 18 to 30 who received the YFV17D yellow fever vaccine. CDR3s leave out the opening cysteine and the closing phenylalanine or tryptophan. D genes are given only for firm matches.

CDR3: SVRGQEMNSPLH
D: .
V: TRBV20-1
J: TRBJ1-6

CDR3: ASRLQTGKLSTEAF
D: TRBD1
V: TRBV19
J: TRBJ1-1

CDR3: ASSAGTSLFADTQY
D: TRBD2
V: TRBV27
J: TRBJ2-3

CDR3: ASSQFTGSTGELF
D: .
V: TRBV3-1
J: TRBJ2-2

CDR3: ASSPTTSGGGEQF
D: TRBD2
V: TRBV12-3/TRBV12-4
J: TRBJ2-1

CDR3: ASSQALLWHRDYGYT
D: .
V: TRBV4-1
J: TRBJ1-2

CDR3: SARPNYNSPLH
D: .
V: TRBV20-1
J: TRBJ1-6

CDR3: SASGIANTEAF
D: .
V: TRBV20-1
J: TRBJ1-1

CDR3: ASSQDALGALYGYT
D: .
V: TRBV3-1
J: TRBJ1-2

CDR3: ASSSKDRVAGTEAF
D: TRBD1
V: TRBV5-4
J: TRBJ1-1

CDR3: ASSLEASGKTGELF
D: TRBD2
V: TRBV5-1
J: TRBJ2-2

CDR3: ASSPTMGGPKTQY
D: .
V: TRBV7-8
J: TRBJ2-5

CDR3: ASSDTIGSGTDTQY
D: .
V: TRBV6-4
J: TRBJ2-3

CDR3: AIRAEDEQF
D: .
V: TRBV10-3
J: TRBJ2-1

CDR3: ASSQVGLVDTGELF
D: TRBD2
V: TRBV3-1
J: TRBJ2-2

CDR3: ASTRSYNSPLH
D: .
V: TRBV2
J: TRBJ1-6

CDR3: ATSDTLGSFFTDTQY
D: .
V: TRBV24-1
J: TRBJ2-3

CDR3: ATSSPRTPHPGELF
D: .
V: TRBV24-1
J: TRBJ2-2

CDR3: ASSLMARTGEQF
D: .
V: TRBV7-2
J: TRBJ2-2

CDR3: ATGQGGNQPQH
D: TRBD1
V: TRBV24-1
J: TRBJ1-5

CDR3: ASTPGAGGTYGYT
D: TRBD1
V: TRBV9
J: TRBJ1-2

CDR3: ASSIGDVGYT
D: .
V: TRBV12-3/TRBV12-4
J: TRBJ1-2

CDR3: ASSRTESGNTIY
D: .
V: TRBV12-3/TRBV12-4
J: TRBJ1-3

CDR3: ASSRGQGDRELF
D: TRBD1
V: TRBV5-1
J: TRBJ2-2

CDR3: ASSLNNSPLH
D: .
V: TRBV7-9
J: TRBJ1-6

CDR3: ATSGWSEQF
D: .
V: TRBV15
J: TRBJ2-1

CDR3: ASSPLAGGSYEQF
D: TRBD2
V: TRBV7-6
J: TRBJ2-1